The TCR beta chain under discussion was sequenced for a study of T cell responses to AZD1222 COVID-19 vaccine. About the research overall: Analysis merged second doses at about 4 or about 12 weeks.

On this clone itself: Antigen: not known. The same CDR3 arises from other DNA sequences in this sample as well.

Using immunoSEQ multiplex PCR, the repertoire was profiled, and TCRdb retains in-frame clones only, with some absent. The sample records 130,000 or so clones, over 90% being singletons. Regarding the study as a whole: Donors, mostly white British, included more females; clonal diversity was possibly underestimated. Only a handful of AZD1222 recipients were seropositive at baseline.

The receptor was derived from an adult in good health. Specimen: peripheral blood, collected on day 0 of AZD1222 vaccination.

The chain's CDR3 is CASSLSTDTQYF. CDR3 nucleotide sequence: TGCGCCAGCAGCCTTAGCACAGATACGCAGTATTTT. This chain links TRBV5-1 with TRBJ2-3; the D is unclear. The CDR3 contains 12 residues. Germline-derived CDR1 and CDR2 are SGHRS and YFSETQ. V lost 4 bases to trimming and J lost 0 bases, with 3 bases between them. Variable domain in full (rest from reference TRBV5-1 and TRBJ2-3): KAGVTQTPRYLIKTRGQQVTLSCSPISGHRSVSWYQQTPGQGLQFLFEYFSETQRNKGNFPGRFSGRQFSNSRSEMNVSTLELGDSALYLCASSLSTDTQYFGPGTRLTVL.